A selection of T cell receptor beta chains follows, all from one sample in a study of cytomegalovirus exposure and HLA in healthy donors. Generated by immunoSEQ multiplex PCR, the TCRdb table keeps only in-frame clones and is missing some. The data show 250,000 to 300,000 clones, 70% to 90% seen once. Sequences were obtained from PBMCs. All receptors come from a woman aged 40 to 55 in good health and CMV-seropositive. Both conserved end residues are trimmed from each CDR3.

v_gene	CDR3aa
TRBV10-3	AISGGRQETQY
TRBV9	ASNLAGVVGDKNIQY
TRBV6-5	ASSSTDRGSYNEQF
TRBV6-6	ASSLPDNSPLH
TRBV5-1	ASSKEQGSWETQY
TRBV30	AWSVNRANNEQF
TRBV28	ASIIRGQGASGNTIY
TRBV11-2	ASSILAGADTQY
TRBV7-2	ASSLSAVNTEAF
TRBV7-9	ASSLEQGAEAF
TRBV28	ASRVEGLGGNQPQH
TRBV28	ASSADRILNTEAF
TRBV30	AWGLADRNQETQY
TRBV7-9	ASSLGGPNEQF
TRBV11-2	ASGGRGEQF
TRBV7-8	ASSPRDLADTQY